This record covers a single T cell receptor (beta chain). Its matching antigen is unknown. The data originate from a study of OX40 agonist ivuxolimab in advanced cancers. Study details: In this trial design, patients received ivuxolimab intravenously at 0.01 to 10 mg/kg every 2 weeks. Study observations and caveats: Among the lowest levels of clonal expansion were found in partial responders at 0.1-3.0 mg/kg. More expanded clones were seen, on average, in CD8+ T cells than in CD4+.

Sequencing used immunoSEQ multiplex PCR; TCRdb keeps in-frame clones, though not all of them. Of 60,000 to 70,000 clones listed, 90% were seen once; the top ten hold approximately 2%. The sequenced sample was CD4+ or CD8+ T cells sorted from blood, obtained in a trial of the OX40 agonist ivuxolimab. This TCR derives from an adult with an advanced solid tumor such as melanoma, head and neck, liver or kidney cancer.

DNA for the CDR3: TGTGCCAGCTCCCCCCAAGGGGAGGCCGGAAACACCATATATTTT. Residues: CASSPQGEAGNTIYF. The chain couples TRBV18 to TRBJ1-3, with a weak D call TRBD1 (5 bases). Trimming took off 6 bases at V and 4 bases at J, with 16 bases between the two ends. Germline V gene sequence: CDR1 KGHSH, CDR2 LQKENI. This CDR3 is built from 15 residues.